Following are 26 T cell receptor beta chains from one sample sequenced in a study of blood T cells in healthy people across ages. Alongside a J-beta primer mix, a sample-barcoded 5' primer served in a second PCR lasting about 6 to 11 cycles. Each CDR3 protein is one row after TCRdb ran MiXCR on the 5' RACE reads. The table lists about 1.4 million distinct CDR3 sequences, around 59% of them singletons. The source material was blood. All receptors derive from a man younger than 35 in good health.

The gene calls are TRBV6-6 and TRBJ1-1, with unresolved D. The CDR3 sequence is 15 residues long. In germline, CDR1 is MNHNY, CDR2 SVGAGI (reference sequence). V was cut by 2 bases and J by 1 base, with 11 bases left in between. Written as DNA, the CDR3 is TGTGCCAGCAGTTACGAGGGCAGTGCGAACACTGAAGCTTTCTTT. Translating it yields CASSYEGSANTEAFF.

Note on this clonotype: The junction differs from germline at one of its ends, possibly a read error. The gene calls are TRBV5-1 and TRBJ2-7, with 7 positions matching TRBD2. There are 16 residues in the CDR3. Germline CDR1 reads SGHRS; CDR2 reads YFSETQ. CDR3 in DNA: TGCGCCAGCTCCTGGGGGGGAGCGGAGAGCTCCTACGGGCAGTACTTC. Encoded protein: CASSWGGAESSYGQYF. The variable domain in full, with the rest retrieved from reference TRBV5-1 and TRBJ2-7, is KAGVTQTPRYLIKTRGQQVTLSCSPISGHRSVSWYQQTPGQGLQFLFEYFSETQRNKGNFPGRFSGRQFSNSRSEMNVSTLELGDSALYLCASSWGGAESSYGQYFGPGTRLTVT.

The table lists this clonotype with a count of one. The genes are TRBV9 and TRBJ1-2, with unresolved D. The CDR3 is made up of 15 amino acids. Between the trimmed V and J ends, which lost 3 bases and 0 bases, there was a span of 12 bases. Germline V gene lookup returns CDR1 SGDLS and CDR2 YYNGEE. The CDR3 bases are TGTGCCAGCAGCGAGGGCCTTATTTCTAACTATGGCTACACCTTC. Residues: CASSEGLISNYGYTF.

This rearrangement joins TRBV2 to TRBJ1-5; tentatively, D is TRBD1 (5 bases). V lost 4 bases, J lost 1 base, and 14 bases lay in between. Per the germline V gene, CDR1 is SNHLY and CDR2 is FYNNEI. The CDR3 sequence is 16 residues long. CDR3 sequence: CASSVAGWRSNQPQHF. The DNA for the CDR3 is TGTGCCAGCAGTGTAGCAGGGTGGAGAAGCAATCAGCCCCAGCATTTT.

The V call is TRBV2, the J call TRBJ2-7; D remains ambiguous. Looked up from germline, CDR1 is SNHLY and CDR2 is FYNNEI. V was pared by 9 bases and J by 7 bases, with 10 bases between. The CDR3 runs to 10 residues. The CDR3 region has the DNA TGTGCCAGTGTGGCTGGAGAGCAGTACTTC. This encodes CASVAGEQYF.

The chain employs TRBV6-6 and TRBJ1-2; 7 positions match TRBD1. CDR1 is MNHNY and CDR2 is SVGAGI in the germline V gene (reference sequence). V shed 5 bases, J shed 7 bases, and the junction held 7 bases outside the gene matches. The CDR3 is 13 amino acids. The CDR3 DNA follows: TGTGCCAGCAGTCCCGGACAGGATCCTGGCTACACCTTC. It yields the protein CASSPGQDPGYTF.

The rearrangement joins TRBV29-1 to TRBJ2-4, with 12 bases lining up with TRBD1. The J call may be faulty, since TRBJ2-7 better matches the DNA end. The CDR3 is made up of 13 amino acids. CDR1 is SQVTM and CDR2 is ANQGSEA in the germline V gene. The CDR3 nucleotides read TGCAGCGTTCTGGGACAGGGGGCCGGCGAGCAGTACTTC. It encodes CSVLGQGAGEQYF.

This clonotype was found once. The CDR3 nucleotides are TGTGCCAGCAGCCCACCAGGGGCCCTGTTAAGCTACACCTTC. Amino acid sequence: CASSPPGALLSYTF. This chain connects TRBV14 to TRBJ1-2, with D perhaps matching TRBD1 (6 bases). Between the trimmed V and J ends, which lost 4 bases and 9 bases, there was a span of 18 bases. Per the germline V gene, CDR1 is SGHDN and CDR2 is FVKESK. This CDR3 is built from 14 residues.

V usage is TRBV7-9 and J usage is TRBJ2-6; 8 positions agree with TRBD2. The CDR3 contains 19 residues. The germline V gene encodes CDR1 SEHNR and CDR2 FQNEAQ (reference sequence). V lost 1 base to trimming and J lost 4 bases; unmatched junction nucleotides: 12. The CDR3, as DNA: TGTGCCAGCAGCTTAGGCGGGGGGCCTTTTACACGAGGGGCCAACGTCCTGACTTTC. Its translation: CASSLGGGPFTRGANVLTF.

This clonotype was recorded a few times. The chain has TRBV12-3 or TRBV12-4 and TRBJ1-2, with D perhaps matching TRBD1 (6 bases). Deletions cut 5 bases from V and 8 bases from J, with 12 bases between. The CDR3 spans 12 residues. CDR3 region: CASSKNREGYTF. The DNA for the CDR3 is TGTGCCAGCAGTAAGAACAGGGAAGGCTACACCTTC.

This clonotype was picked up a small number of times. The chain links TRBV25-1 to TRBJ2-5; 11 bases are a match to TRBD1. The CDR3 consists of 16 residues. J gave up 4 bases and V 2 bases, and 6 bases lay outside the gene matches. Per germline, CDR1 MGHDK and CDR2 SYGVNS. Here the CDR3 reads CASSEIGGQGAETQYF. The CDR3 DNA is TGTGCCAGCAGTGAAATAGGAGGACAGGGGGCAGAGACCCAGTACTTC.

The chain employs TRBV7-9 and TRBJ2-5, with TRBD2 as a possible D gene (5 bases). Trimming took off 1 base at V and 4 bases at J, with 22 bases between the two ends. The length of the CDR3 is 18 residues. The V gene's germline CDR1 is SEHNR and CDR2 FQNEAQ (reference sequence). The CDR3 here is CASSLGALSGDGLETQYF. The CDR3 DNA is TGTGCCAGCAGCTTAGGGGCGCTGAGCGGTGATGGGCTAGAGACCCAGTACTTC.

The rearrangement links TRBV15 to TRBJ2-5, with TRBD1 as a possible D gene (5 bases). Germline assignment: CDR1 LNHNV and CDR2 YYDKDF (reference sequence). The V end lost 4 bases, the J end lost 4 bases, and 16 bases lay between the germline ends. This CDR3 is built from 15 residues. Here the CDR3 reads CATSISPDSLETQYF. The CDR3 coding sequence is TGTGCCACCAGCATCTCCCCAGACAGTTTAGAGACCCAGTACTTC.

The J gene is TRBJ2-5, the V gene TRBV5-6; 10 nucleotides line up with TRBD2. The assigned J gene may be wrong: the sequence end matches TRBJ2-7 better. CDR1 is SGHDT, CDR2 YYEEEE, per germline. The CDR3 has 17 residues. DNA for the CDR3: TGTGCCAGCAGCTTGGAGGCTACTAGCGGGGTTATCTACGAGCAGTACTTC. Translated: CASSLEATSGVIYEQYF.

The J gene is TRBJ2-3, the V gene TRBV28, with 8 bases aligning to TRBD2. The CDR3 length is 18 residues. J was trimmed by 5 bases and V by 6 bases; bases with no gene match: 19. CDR1 MDHEN and CDR2 SYDVKM come from the germline V gene. The CDR3, as DNA: TGTGCCAGCAGGGACAATCGGGGGGGGCGTACCTCCAGAGATACGCAGTATTTT. Its translation is CASRDNRGGRTSRDTQYF.

The gene calls are TRBV20-1 and TRBJ2-1; D may correspond to TRBD1 or TRBD2 (7 bases each). V lost 5 bases and J 10 bases, leaving 30 bases between the germline ends. This CDR3 region has 17 residues. Per the germline V gene, CDR1 is DFQATT and CDR2 is SNEGSKA (reference sequence). This chain's CDR3 is CSAPNRPFQGGSNEQFF. The CDR3 DNA sequence: TGCAGTGCTCCTAATAGACCTTTCCAGGGGGGGAGTAACGAGCAGTTCTTC.

The chain recombines TRBV5-5 with TRBJ2-1, with D perhaps matching TRBD1 (6 bases). The J call is doubtful: the DNA matches TRBJ2-7 better. Germline V gene sequence: CDR1 SGHKS, CDR2 YYEKEE (reference sequence). The CDR3 contains 15 residues. The CDR3 sequence is CASSLLDSGISEQYF. In DNA form, the CDR3 reads TGTGCCAGCAGCTTGCTGGACAGTGGAATCTCCGAGCAGTACTTC.

This chain links TRBV27 with TRBJ2-7, with TRBD2 identical over 9 bases. Germline V gene lookup returns CDR1 MNHEY and CDR2 SMNVEV (reference sequence). The V gene end was trimmed by 2 bases and the J gene end by 5 bases; junction bases not matched to a gene: 7. The length of the CDR3 is 15 residues. The CDR3 protein is CASSLPGLALHEQYF. The CDR3 region has the DNA TGTGCCAGCAGTTTACCGGGACTAGCACTCCACGAGCAGTACTTC.

V usage is TRBV12-3 or TRBV12-4 and J usage is TRBJ1-3; D is possibly TRBD1 (6 bases). V shed 2 bases and J shed 9 bases, with 14 bases lying between them. This CDR3 spans 14 amino acids. The CDR3 is CASSLKGWGLTIYF. The CDR3 DNA reads TGTGCCAGCAGTTTAAAAGGCTGGGGGCTCACCATATATTTT.

V usage is TRBV13 and J usage is TRBJ1-1; possible D gene TRBD1, 5 bases. There are 11 residues in the CDR3. V lost 3 bases, J lost 11 bases, and 10 bases lay in between. The germline V gene encodes CDR1 PRHDT and CDR2 FYEKMQ (reference sequence). CDR3 sequence: CASSLADNAFF. The DNA of the CDR3 is TGTGCCAGCAGCTTGGCGGACAATGCTTTCTTT.

Worth noting for this clonotype: Mismatch with germline at one junction end may stem from a read error. The chain employs TRBV7-6 and TRBJ2-1; 10 bases align to TRBD2. This CDR3 spans 16 amino acids. Germline V lookup: CDR1 SGHVS, CDR2 FNYEAQ. The CDR3 bases are TGTGTCAGCAGCTTAGGGTCTAGCGGGAGTTACAATGAGCAGTTCTTC. It translates to CVSSLGSSGSYNEQFF.

J is TRBJ1-6 and V is TRBV6-5; 10 bases are a match to TRBD1. Unmatched junction bases numbered 9, after V lost 5 bases and J lost 8 bases. Germline CDR1 MNHEY, CDR2 SVGAGI. CDR3 size: 16 residues. CDR3 loop: CASSPGTGALHSPLHF. Written as DNA, the CDR3 is TGTGCCAGCAGTCCTGGGACAGGGGCTCTTCATTCACCCCTCCACTTT.

This sequence joins TRBV6-5 and TRBJ1-4, with D possibly being TRBD1 (6 bases). V gave up 9 bases and J gave up 10 bases, with 21 bases separating them. The length of the CDR3 is 14 residues. CDR1 is MNHEY and CDR2 is SVGAGI in the germline V gene. CDR3 in amino acids: CASGRTAVWAKLFF. The DNA for the CDR3 is TGTGCCAGTGGACGGACAGCAGTATGGGCAAAACTGTTTTTT.

The J gene is TRBJ1-2, the V gene TRBV7-9; D gene ambiguous. The CDR3 has 15 residues. Germline V gene lookup returns CDR1 SEHNR and CDR2 FQNEAQ (reference sequence). Trimming removed 4 bases at V and 3 bases at J, with 15 bases between. The CDR3 nucleotides are TGTGCCAGCAGCTCTCCCGGACCCTCGGACTATGGCTACACCTTC. Its translation: CASSSPGPSDYGYTF.

This chain uses TRBV21-1 with TRBJ2-3; TRBD1, the table's D call, was not compared with the DNA. TRBV21-1 represents a pseudogene. CDR3 length: 17 residues. CDR3 sequence: CASLASAGQVAGDTQYF. The CDR3 DNA sequence: TGTGCCAGCTTAGCCTCTGCGGGACAGGTGGCAGGGGATACGCAGTATTTT.

This clonotype was seen ten or more times. The rearrangement joins TRBV11-2 to TRBJ2-4; no definite D call. The CDR3 loop spans 16 amino acids. With 7 bases removed from V and 0 bases from J, the gap between germline ends came to 16 bases. Germline loops: CDR1 SGHAT, CDR2 FQNNGV. The CDR3 loop reads CASTPPIREAKNIQYF. The CDR3 DNA reads as TGTGCCAGCACTCCCCCAATCAGAGAAGCCAAAAACATTCAGTACTTC. Combining the CDR3 with reference TRBV11-2 and TRBJ2-4 gives the whole variable domain EAGVAQSPRYKIIEKRQSVAFWCNPISGHATLYWYQQILGQGPKLLIQFQNNGVVDDSQLPKDRFSAERLKGVDSTLKIQPAKLEDSAVYLCASTPPIREAKNIQYFGAGTRLSVL.